This is a list of T cell receptor beta chains from one sample in a study of blood T cell repertoires in COVID-19. Data came from immunoSEQ multiplex PCR; TCRdb stores just in-frame clones and leaves some out. The sample has 75,000 to 95,000 clones; more than 65% are singletons. The material sequenced was peripheral blood. The receptors derive from a man between 60 and 75 years old with acute or convalescent COVID-19. CDR3s include the opening cysteine and the closing phenylalanine or tryptophan. Fields, in order: V gene, clone size, CDR3 protein. Size is omitted from some rows. Given values are once, few, many or a class for expanded clones.

TRBV7-9 | . | CASSSGRDRGGYGYTF
TRBV30 | . | CAWSGQGLNQPQHF
TRBV27 | few | CASSSEGVIYGYTF
TRBV1 | . | CTSSQEYVRGLGKILNSPLHF
TRBV5-1 | few | CASSRGQKETQYF
TRBV2 | . | CASSGQGVYNEQFF
TRBV15 | . | CATSRNPGDTGELFF
TRBV5-1 | . | CASSLLQDTEAFF
TRBV5-6 | few | CASSLVNAGLRTGELFF
TRBV7-2 | . | CASSPKDKGRFPEQYF
TRBV6-1 | . | CASSELGTVTGELFF
TRBV10-2 | . | CASSVTGGNEKLFF
TRBV7-9 | once | CASSSLRTGAGEQYF
TRBV7-3 | once | CASSSGGPQGAFF
TRBV6-5 | . | CASSDGTWPGGYTF
TRBV5-4 | once | CASSLGGRQGRQETQYF
TRBV15 | . | CATSREERGTEAFF
TRBV27 | . | CASSLFPGLGSIVETQYF
TRBV28 | . | CASRRGGPANYGYTF
TRBV2 | . | CASRNGQSMNTEAFF
TRBV28 | . | CASSLGQGSQPQHF
TRBV7-2 | . | CASSSRRTQGRETQYF
TRBV6-5 | . | CASSGQGYYNEQFF
TRBV29-1 | few | CSVAQGNSNQPQHF
TRBV7-2 | . | CASSLVIESYGYTF